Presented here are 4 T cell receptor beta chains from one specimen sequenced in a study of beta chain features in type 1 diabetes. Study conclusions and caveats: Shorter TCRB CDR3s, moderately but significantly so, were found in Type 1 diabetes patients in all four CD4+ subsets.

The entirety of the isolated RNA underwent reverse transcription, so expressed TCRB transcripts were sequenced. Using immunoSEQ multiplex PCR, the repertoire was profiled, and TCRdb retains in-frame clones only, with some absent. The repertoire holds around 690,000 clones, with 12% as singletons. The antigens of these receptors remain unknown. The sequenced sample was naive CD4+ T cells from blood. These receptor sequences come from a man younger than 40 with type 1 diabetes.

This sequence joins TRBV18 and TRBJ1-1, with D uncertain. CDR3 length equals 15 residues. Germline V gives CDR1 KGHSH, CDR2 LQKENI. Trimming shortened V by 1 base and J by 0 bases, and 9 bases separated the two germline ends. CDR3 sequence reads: CASSPQGEVNTEAFF. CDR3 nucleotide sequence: TGTGCCAGCTCACCACAGGGTGAGGTGAACACTGAAGCTTTCTTT.

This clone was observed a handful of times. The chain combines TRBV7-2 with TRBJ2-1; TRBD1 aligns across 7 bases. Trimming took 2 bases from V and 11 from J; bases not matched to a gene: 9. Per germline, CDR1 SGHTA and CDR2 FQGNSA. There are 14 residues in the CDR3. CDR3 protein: CASSLTGTESQQFF. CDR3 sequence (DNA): TGTGCCAGCAGCTTAACGGGGACAGAAAGCCAGCAGTTCTTC.

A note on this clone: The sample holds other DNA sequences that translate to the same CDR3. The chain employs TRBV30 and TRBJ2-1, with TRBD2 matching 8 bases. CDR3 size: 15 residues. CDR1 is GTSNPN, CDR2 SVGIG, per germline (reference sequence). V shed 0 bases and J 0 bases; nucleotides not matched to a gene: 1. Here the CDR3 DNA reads TGTGCCTGGAGTGTAGGGACTAGCTCCTACAATGAGCAGTTCTTC. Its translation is CAWSVGTSSYNEQFF. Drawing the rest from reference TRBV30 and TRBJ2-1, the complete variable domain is SQTIHQWPATLVQPVGSPLSLECTVEGTSNPNLYWYRQAAGRGLQLLFYSVGIGQISSEVPQNLSASRPQDRQFILSSKKLLLSDSGFYLCAWSVGTSSYNEQFFGPGTRLTVL.

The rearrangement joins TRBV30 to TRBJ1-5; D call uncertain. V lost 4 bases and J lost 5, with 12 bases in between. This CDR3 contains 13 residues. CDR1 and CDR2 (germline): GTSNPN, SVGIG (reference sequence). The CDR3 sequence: CAWTSQRDQPQHF. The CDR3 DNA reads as TGTGCCTGGACTTCGCAGAGAGATCAGCCCCAGCATTTT.